This is a list of T cell receptor beta chains from one sample in a study of blood T cells in healthy people across ages. Via MiXCR, TCRdb re-called the 5' RACE reads, giving one row per CDR3 protein. The table shows hundreds of thousands of distinct CDR3 sequences, with roughly 21% occurring only once. Sequenced material: blood. These TCRs come from a man in his 70s in good health. Both conserved end residues are part of each CDR3. Each record gives: V gene, J gene, CDR3 protein.

V gene: TRBV14; J gene: TRBJ2-1; CDR3 protein: CASSRPGRYNEQFF
V gene: TRBV9; J gene: TRBJ2-1; CDR3 protein: CASSVEVSGSTEQFF
V gene: TRBV19; J gene: TRBJ2-1; CDR3 protein: CASRPIDRPAYNEQFF
V gene: TRBV25-1; J gene: TRBJ1-1; CDR3 protein: CASRQQGFSTEAFF
V gene: TRBV27; J gene: TRBJ2-5; CDR3 protein: CASRGPGQETQYF
V gene: TRBV5-5; J gene: TRBJ2-5; CDR3 protein: CASLLAGIQETQYF
V gene: TRBV2; J gene: TRBJ1-2; CDR3 protein: CASNTGGNNYGYTF
V gene: TRBV6-5; J gene: TRBJ2-3; CDR3 protein: CASSYQTSGSYTQYF
V gene: TRBV19; J gene: TRBJ1-1; CDR3 protein: CASRRGIMNTEAFF
V gene: TRBV11-2; J gene: TRBJ2-3; CDR3 protein: CASAGLATTDTQYF
V gene: TRBV5-1; J gene: TRBJ2-6; CDR3 protein: CASSLNRDSLGANVLTF
V gene: TRBV5-1; J gene: TRBJ1-1; CDR3 protein: CASSLRTDRMNTEAFF
V gene: TRBV25-1; J gene: TRBJ2-1; CDR3 protein: CASSGRSPSGEVYNEQFF
V gene: TRBV28; J gene: TRBJ1-4; CDR3 protein: CASRVLPSQANEKLFF
V gene: TRBV21-1; J gene: -; CDR3 protein: CASSKGQRKETQYF
V gene: TRBV6-2/TRBV6-3; J gene: TRBJ2-5; CDR3 protein: CASSYSGQLEETQYF
V gene: TRBV20-1; J gene: -; CDR3 protein: CSARRLSGVSYEQYF
V gene: TRBV4-1; J gene: TRBJ2-7; CDR3 protein: CASSQAGTGQYEQYF
V gene: TRBV7-2; J gene: TRBJ2-7; CDR3 protein: CASSYQWPKSYEQYF
V gene: TRBV29-1; J gene: TRBJ1-4; CDR3 protein: CSVGHTTNEKLFF
V gene: TRBV7-8; J gene: TRBJ2-1; CDR3 protein: CASSFPGLAGFKSYNEQFF
V gene: TRBV7-2; J gene: -; CDR3 protein: CAGSLVGGRGEQFF
V gene: TRBV6-1; J gene: -; CDR3 protein: CASSVGQYEQYF
V gene: TRBV3-1; J gene: TRBJ2-7; CDR3 protein: CASSHGRDSYEQYF
V gene: TRBV29-1; J gene: -; CDR3 protein: CSVVDRISYEQYF
V gene: TRBV2; J gene: TRBJ1-6; CDR3 protein: CASSSERAGDSPLHF
V gene: TRBV29-1; J gene: TRBJ2-1; CDR3 protein: CSVEPSTGESSYNEQFF
V gene: TRBV27; J gene: TRBJ2-1; CDR3 protein: CASRRQGGDNEQFF
V gene: TRBV27; J gene: TRBJ1-4; CDR3 protein: CASSPQGGVEKLFF
V gene: TRBV5-1; J gene: TRBJ2-3; CDR3 protein: CASGSGRPGDTQYF
V gene: TRBV28; J gene: TRBJ2-6; CDR3 protein: CASRQGQTNGANVLTF
V gene: TRBV4-3; J gene: TRBJ1-6; CDR3 protein: CASSQEHGQYNSPLHF
V gene: TRBV27; J gene: TRBJ2-5; CDR3 protein: CASSLSRRGGETQYF
V gene: TRBV29-1; J gene: -; CDR3 protein: CSVEASFEQYF
V gene: TRBV7-2; J gene: TRBJ2-5; CDR3 protein: CASSLSRIQETQYF
V gene: TRBV25-1; J gene: TRBJ1-2; CDR3 protein: CASSATYYGYTF
V gene: TRBV7-2; J gene: TRBJ2-5; CDR3 protein: CASSALGGSRYF
V gene: TRBV11-2; J gene: TRBJ2-7; CDR3 protein: CASSYLAGGVYEQYF
V gene: TRBV5-1; J gene: TRBJ2-7; CDR3 protein: CASSWDRDRGLYEQYF
V gene: TRBV20-1; J gene: TRBJ2-3; CDR3 protein: CSAISTAGTQYF
V gene: TRBV4-2; J gene: TRBJ2-1; CDR3 protein: CASSQVLAGGSGGEQFF
V gene: TRBV7-3; J gene: TRBJ2-6; CDR3 protein: CASSLRQVSGANVLTF
V gene: TRBV10-3; J gene: TRBJ1-1; CDR3 protein: CAISESPAPEAFF
V gene: TRBV11-2; J gene: TRBJ2-1; CDR3 protein: CASSPPWKNEQFF
V gene: TRBV6-5; J gene: TRBJ1-2; CDR3 protein: CASSYGGAEGLNYGYTF
V gene: TRBV12-3/TRBV12-4; J gene: TRBJ2-2; CDR3 protein: CASRTAGVNTGELFF
V gene: TRBV9; J gene: TRBJ1-2; CDR3 protein: CASVGQNYGYTF
V gene: TRBV4-1; J gene: TRBJ2-7; CDR3 protein: CASSAQRAKIYEQYF
V gene: TRBV12-3/TRBV12-4; J gene: TRBJ2-1; CDR3 protein: CASSLGQGNNEQFF
V gene: TRBV10-1; J gene: TRBJ1-5; CDR3 protein: CASSEGEVDSNQPQHF